The clone carrying this T cell receptor beta chain was seen repeatedly, ten times or more. TCRdb ran MiXCR on the 5' RACE reads and lists one entry per CDR3 protein. There are 9,500 to 11,000 distinct CDR3 sequences in the sample; less than 7.5% occur only once, and under 30% lies in the top ten. Time point meaning: sample taken at primary tumor resection. The sample originates from a study of spatial heterogeneity in lung cancer. Trimming took off 4 bases at V and 1 base at J, with 11 bases between the two ends. This CDR3 region has 14 residues. Germline CDR1 reads SGHDN; CDR2 reads FVKESK. The clonotype comes from a male donor with early-stage non-small cell lung cancer. This sample comprised PBMCs, obtained at surgery. The chain links TRBV14 to TRBJ2-7, with D possibly TRBD2 on 5 matching bases. CDR3 protein: CASSPAGVSYEQYF. CDR3 bases: TGTGCCAGCAGCCCTGCCGGGGTATCCTACGAGCAGTACTTC.